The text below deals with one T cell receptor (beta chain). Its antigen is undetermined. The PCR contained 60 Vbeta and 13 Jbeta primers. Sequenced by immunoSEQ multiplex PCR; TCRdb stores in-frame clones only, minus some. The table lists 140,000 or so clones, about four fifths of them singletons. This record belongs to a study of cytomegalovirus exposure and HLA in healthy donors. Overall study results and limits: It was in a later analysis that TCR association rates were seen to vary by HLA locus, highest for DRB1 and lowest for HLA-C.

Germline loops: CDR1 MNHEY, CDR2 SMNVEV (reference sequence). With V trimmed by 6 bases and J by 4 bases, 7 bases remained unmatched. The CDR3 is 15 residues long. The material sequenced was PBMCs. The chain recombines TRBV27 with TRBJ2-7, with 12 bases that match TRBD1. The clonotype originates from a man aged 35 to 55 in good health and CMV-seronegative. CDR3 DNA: TGTGCCAGCAGCATCGGGACAGGGGGCAGTTACGAGCAGTACTTC. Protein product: CASSIGTGGSYEQYF.